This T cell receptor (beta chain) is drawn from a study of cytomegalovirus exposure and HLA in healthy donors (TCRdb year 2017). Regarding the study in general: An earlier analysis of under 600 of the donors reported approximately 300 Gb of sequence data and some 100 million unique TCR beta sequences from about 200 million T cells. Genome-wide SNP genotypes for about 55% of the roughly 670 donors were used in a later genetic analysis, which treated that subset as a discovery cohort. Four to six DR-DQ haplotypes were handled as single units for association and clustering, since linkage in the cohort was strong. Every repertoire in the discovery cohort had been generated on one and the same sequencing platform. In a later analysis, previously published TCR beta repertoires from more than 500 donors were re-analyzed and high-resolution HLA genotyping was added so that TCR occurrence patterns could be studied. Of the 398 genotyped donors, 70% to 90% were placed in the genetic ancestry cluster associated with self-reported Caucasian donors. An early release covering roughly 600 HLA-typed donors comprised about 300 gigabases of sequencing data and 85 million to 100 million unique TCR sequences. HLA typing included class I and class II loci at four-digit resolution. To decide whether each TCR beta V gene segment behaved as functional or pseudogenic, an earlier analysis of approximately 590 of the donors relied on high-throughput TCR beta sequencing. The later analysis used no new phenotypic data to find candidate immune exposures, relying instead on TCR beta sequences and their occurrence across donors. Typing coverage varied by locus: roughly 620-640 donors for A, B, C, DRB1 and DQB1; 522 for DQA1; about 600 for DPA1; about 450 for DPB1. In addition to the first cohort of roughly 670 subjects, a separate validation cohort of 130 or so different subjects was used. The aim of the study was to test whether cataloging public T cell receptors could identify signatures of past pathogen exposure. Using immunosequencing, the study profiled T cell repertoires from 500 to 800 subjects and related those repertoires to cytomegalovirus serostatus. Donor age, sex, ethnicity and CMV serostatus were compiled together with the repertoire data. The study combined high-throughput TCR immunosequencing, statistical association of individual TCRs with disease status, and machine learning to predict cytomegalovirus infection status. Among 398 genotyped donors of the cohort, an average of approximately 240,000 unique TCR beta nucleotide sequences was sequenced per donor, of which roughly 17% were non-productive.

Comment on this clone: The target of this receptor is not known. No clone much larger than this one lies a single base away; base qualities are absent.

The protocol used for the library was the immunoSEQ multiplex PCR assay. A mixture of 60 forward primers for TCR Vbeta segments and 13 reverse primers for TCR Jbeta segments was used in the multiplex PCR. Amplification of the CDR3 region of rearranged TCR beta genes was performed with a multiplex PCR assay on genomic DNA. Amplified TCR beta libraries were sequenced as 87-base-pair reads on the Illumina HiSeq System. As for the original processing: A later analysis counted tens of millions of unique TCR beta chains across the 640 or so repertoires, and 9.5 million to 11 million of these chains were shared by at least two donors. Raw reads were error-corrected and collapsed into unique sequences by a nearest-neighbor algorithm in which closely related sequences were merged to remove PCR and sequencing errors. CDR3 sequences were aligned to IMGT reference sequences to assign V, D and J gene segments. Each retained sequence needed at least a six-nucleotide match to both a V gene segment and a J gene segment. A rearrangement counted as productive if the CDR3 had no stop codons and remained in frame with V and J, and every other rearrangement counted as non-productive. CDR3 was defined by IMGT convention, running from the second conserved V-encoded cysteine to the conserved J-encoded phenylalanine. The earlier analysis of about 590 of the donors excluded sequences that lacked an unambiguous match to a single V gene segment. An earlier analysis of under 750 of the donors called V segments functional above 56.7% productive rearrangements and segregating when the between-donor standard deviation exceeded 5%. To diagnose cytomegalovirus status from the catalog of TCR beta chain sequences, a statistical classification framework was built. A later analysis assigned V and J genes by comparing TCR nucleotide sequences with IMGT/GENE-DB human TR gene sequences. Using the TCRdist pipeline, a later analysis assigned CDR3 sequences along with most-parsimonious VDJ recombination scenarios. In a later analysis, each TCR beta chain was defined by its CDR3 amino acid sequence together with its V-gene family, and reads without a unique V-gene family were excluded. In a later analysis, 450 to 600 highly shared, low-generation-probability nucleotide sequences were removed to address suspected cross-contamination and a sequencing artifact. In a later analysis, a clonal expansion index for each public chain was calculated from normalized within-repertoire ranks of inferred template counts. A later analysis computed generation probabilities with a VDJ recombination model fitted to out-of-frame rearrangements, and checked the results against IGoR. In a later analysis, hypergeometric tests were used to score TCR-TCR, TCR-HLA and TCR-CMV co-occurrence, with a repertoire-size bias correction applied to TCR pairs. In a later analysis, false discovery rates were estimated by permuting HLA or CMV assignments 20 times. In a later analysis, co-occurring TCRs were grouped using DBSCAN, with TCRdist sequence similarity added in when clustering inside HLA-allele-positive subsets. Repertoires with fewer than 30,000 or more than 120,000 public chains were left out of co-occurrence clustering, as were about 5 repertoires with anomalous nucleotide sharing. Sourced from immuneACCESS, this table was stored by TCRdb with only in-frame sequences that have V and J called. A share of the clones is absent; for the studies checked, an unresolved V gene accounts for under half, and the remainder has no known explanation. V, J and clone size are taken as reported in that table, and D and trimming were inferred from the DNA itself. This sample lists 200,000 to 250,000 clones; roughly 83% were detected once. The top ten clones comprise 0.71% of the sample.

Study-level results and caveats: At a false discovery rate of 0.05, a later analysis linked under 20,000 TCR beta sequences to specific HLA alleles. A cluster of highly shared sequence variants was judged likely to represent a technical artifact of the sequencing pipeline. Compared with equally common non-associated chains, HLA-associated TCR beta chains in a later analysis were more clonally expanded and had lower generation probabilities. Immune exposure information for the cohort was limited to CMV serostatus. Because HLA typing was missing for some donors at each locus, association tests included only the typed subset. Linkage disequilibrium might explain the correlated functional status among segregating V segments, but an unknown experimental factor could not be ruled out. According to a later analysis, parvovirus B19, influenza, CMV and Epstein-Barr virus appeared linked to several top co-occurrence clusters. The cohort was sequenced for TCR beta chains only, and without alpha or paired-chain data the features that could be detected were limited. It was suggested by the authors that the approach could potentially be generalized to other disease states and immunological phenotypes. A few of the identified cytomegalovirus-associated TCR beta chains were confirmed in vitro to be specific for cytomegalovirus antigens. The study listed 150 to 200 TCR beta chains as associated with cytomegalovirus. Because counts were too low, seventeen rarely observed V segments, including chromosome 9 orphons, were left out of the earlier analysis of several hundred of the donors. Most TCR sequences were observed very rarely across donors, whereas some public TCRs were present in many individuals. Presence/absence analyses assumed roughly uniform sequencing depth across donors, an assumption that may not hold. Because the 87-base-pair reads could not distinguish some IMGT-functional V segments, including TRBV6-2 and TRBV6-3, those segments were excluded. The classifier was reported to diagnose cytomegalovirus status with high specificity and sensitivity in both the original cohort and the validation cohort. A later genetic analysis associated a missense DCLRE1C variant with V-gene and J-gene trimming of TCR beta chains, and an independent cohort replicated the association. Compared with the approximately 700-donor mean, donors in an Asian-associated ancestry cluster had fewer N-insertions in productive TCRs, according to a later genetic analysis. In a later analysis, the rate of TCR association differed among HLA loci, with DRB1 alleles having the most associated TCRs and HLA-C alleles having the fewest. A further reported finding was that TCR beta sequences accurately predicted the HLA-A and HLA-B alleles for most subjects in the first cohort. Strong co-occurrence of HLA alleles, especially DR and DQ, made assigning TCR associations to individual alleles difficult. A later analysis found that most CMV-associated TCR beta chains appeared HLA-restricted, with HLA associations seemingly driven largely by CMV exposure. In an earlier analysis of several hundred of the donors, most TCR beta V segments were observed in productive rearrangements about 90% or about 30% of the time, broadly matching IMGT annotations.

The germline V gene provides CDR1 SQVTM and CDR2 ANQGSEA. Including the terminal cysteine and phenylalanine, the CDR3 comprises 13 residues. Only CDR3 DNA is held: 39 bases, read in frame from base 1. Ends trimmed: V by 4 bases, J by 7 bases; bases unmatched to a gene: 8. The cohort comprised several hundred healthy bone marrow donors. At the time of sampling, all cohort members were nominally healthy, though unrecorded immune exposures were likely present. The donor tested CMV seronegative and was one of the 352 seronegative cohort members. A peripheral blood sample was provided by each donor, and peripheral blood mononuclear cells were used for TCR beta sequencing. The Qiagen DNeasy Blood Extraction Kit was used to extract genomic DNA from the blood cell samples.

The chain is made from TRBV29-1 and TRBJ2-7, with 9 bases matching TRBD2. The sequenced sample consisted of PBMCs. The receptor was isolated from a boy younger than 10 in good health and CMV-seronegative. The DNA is TGCAGCGTTGTAATAGCGGGAGTCAAGGAGCAGTACTTC. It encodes CSVVIAGVKEQYF.